The rows below give T cell receptor beta chains drawn from one sample of a study of blood T cell repertoires in COVID-19. Sequenced by immunoSEQ multiplex PCR; TCRdb stores in-frame clones only, minus some. The sample records more than 300,000 clones, 70% to 90% being singletons. What was sequenced was PBMCs or T cells enriched from blood (not recorded which). Receptor source: a man aged 40-49 years in a cohort exposed to, infected with or recovered from COVID-19 (not recorded which). CDR3s include the opening cysteine and the closing phenylalanine or tryptophan. The order of the fields is V gene, J gene, clone size, D gene, CDR3 protein, CDR3 DNA. The D gene is left open where the match is weak. The size of a clone is reported for some rows only, either as once, few or many, or as a class for expanded clones.

TRBV5-1,TRBJ1-5,-,-,CASSLAGANQPQHF,TGCGCCAGCAGCTTGGCAGGGGCCAATCAGCCCCAGCATTTT
TRBV27,TRBJ2-7,-,-,CASSSPATGYHEQYF,TGTGCCAGCAGTTCCCCCGCGACAGGTTACCACGAGCAGTACTTC
TRBV6-1,TRBJ2-5,-,TRBD1,CASSERTWGTGQTQYF,TGTGCCAGCAGTGAAAGAACTTGGGGGACAGGGCAGACCCAGTACTTC
TRBV11-3,TRBJ2-3,-,-,CASSFRGTDTQYF,TGTGCCAGCAGCTTCAGGGGCACAGATACGCAGTATTTT
TRBV6-6,TRBJ1-3,few,-,CASHAGGNTIYF,TGTGCCAGCCACGCAGGCGGAAACACCATATATTTT
TRBV7-2,TRBJ1-1,few,-,CASSLAAGSDTEAFF,TGTGCCAGCAGCTTAGCGGCCGGGTCAGACACTGAAGCTTTCTTT
TRBV3-1/TRBV3-2,TRBJ2-2,once,TRBD1,CASSQTDRGPTGELFF,TGTGCCAGCAGCCAAACAGACAGGGGGCCCACCGGGGAGCTGTTTTTT
TRBV3-1/TRBV3-2,TRBJ2-1,once,TRBD2,CASRQNPSGAYNEQFF,TGTGCCAGCAGGCAAAATCCTAGCGGAGCCTACAATGAGCAGTTCTTC
TRBV2,TRBJ2-4,-,TRBD1,CASSNRDRENIQYF,TGTGCCAGCAGTAACCGGGACAGGGAGAACATTCAGTACTTC
TRBV19,TRBJ1-5,-,-,CASTPRAGGNQPQHF,TGTGCCAGTACCCCAAGAGCCGGGGGCAATCAGCCCCAGCATTTT
TRBV6-5,TRBJ1-5,-,TRBD1,CASHHRGSNQPQHF,TGTGCCAGCCACCACAGGGGCAGCAATCAGCCCCAGCATTTT
TRBV6-5,TRBJ1-2,-,TRBD1,CASSRVTGRYGYTF,TGTGCCAGCAGTCGGGTGACAGGGCGATATGGCTACACCTTC
TRBV2,TRBJ1-5,-,-,CASRREVLSNQPQHF,TGTGCCAGCAGGAGGGAGGTACTTAGCAATCAGCCCCAGCATTTT
TRBV19,TRBJ1-1,-,TRBD1,CASSIGIAGGGAEAFF,TGTGCCAGTAGTATAGGGATCGCAGGGGGTGGAGCTGAAGCTTTCTTT
TRBV7-9,TRBJ1-5,-,TRBD1,CASSRDRGVAQPQHF,TGTGCCAGCAGCCGTGACAGGGGAGTTGCTCAGCCCCAGCATTTT
TRBV28,TRBJ2-7,few,-,CASSLGGTLGSYEQYF,TGTGCCAGCAGTTTAGGGGGGACTCTTGGCTCCTACGAGCAGTACTTC